Reported below is one TCR beta chain. This clone was observed once. Its antigen is currently not known. No base quality values were provided; no much bigger clone lies one nucleotide off. From the germline V gene, CDR1 is SGHAT and CDR2 is FQNNGV. The CDR3 goes from the cysteine to the phenylalanine over 14 residues. Only the CDR3 region is kept as DNA, spanning 42 bases read in frame from base 1. V is clipped by 4 bases and J by 0 bases, and the sequence between their germline boundaries is 10 bases long. This entry belongs to a study of PD-L1 blockade in urothelial cancer (dated by TCRdb to the late 2010s). Study-level background: Every patient began therapy at some point between 2013 and 2015 and was given atezolizumab 1,200 mg intravenously every 3 weeks. Blood samples gave median yields of approximately 130,000 T cells and 82,636 unique TCRs, along with a median clonality of around 0.08. Progression-free survival longer than 6 months counted as durable clinical benefit, and TCR features were additionally tested against both progression-free and overall survival. Some 30 patients had pretreatment blood TCR-seq, some 24 had at least one posttreatment blood collection, and some 24 had tumor TCR-seq. In the same patients, pretreatment tumors underwent whole exome sequencing and RNA sequencing in addition to TCR sequencing. Blood samples were analyzed at 3 weeks after treatment start (second dose) and at 6 weeks after treatment start. Patients had an ECOG performance status of 0 or 1 and had received between 0 and 3 prior chemotherapy regimens. The study, an exploratory multi-omic analysis, examined somatic, immune and clinical correlates of response to PD-L1 blockade with atezolizumab in urothelial cancer. Pretreatment tumor samples and matched peripheral blood, collected serially before and after atezolizumab treatment, underwent TCR sequencing. Eight or nine patients reached durable clinical benefit, while roughly 22 patients did not. About nine tenths of the roughly 29 patients were identified as males with urothelial cancer of bladder origin, and a prior smoking history was reported by 18 of 29 patients.

General findings and caveats noted by the study authors: Among patients with durable benefit, tumor-associated TCR clones showed greater expansion in peripheral blood 3 weeks after treatment started (n of about 21, p = 0.022). Improved progression-free and overall survival was associated with having pretreatment peripheral blood TCR clonality below the median. Because the sample size was small (n ≈ 31) and many exploratory analyses were performed, the results are intended to be hypothesis-generating.

Each PCR received spiked-in synthetic TCR analog templates so that absolute template abundance could be estimated from read counts. TCRbeta CDR3 regions were amplified from genomic DNA with bias-controlled V and J gene primers using the immunoSEQ assay. Sequencing of rearranged TCRbeta segments was performed at approximately 20X coverage. The published analysis was carried out like this. Clustering was used to correct sequencing errors, and CDR3s were annotated against IMGT to assign V, D and J genes. Only productive TCRbeta rearrangements were used in downstream analyses, excluding out-of-frame or stop-codon sequences. To compute clonality, Shannon entropy was normalized by the log of the number of unique productive sequences and then subtracted from one. Clones differing between time points or between blood and tumor were identified by Fisher's exact test with Benjamini-Hochberg correction at adjusted p below 0.01. Sourced from immuneACCESS, this table was stored by TCRdb with only in-frame sequences that have V and J called. A share of the clones is absent; for the studies checked, an unresolved V gene accounts for under half, and the remainder has no known explanation. V and J calls plus clone size are reproduced from that table; the DNA served to infer D and trimming. The sample yields approximately 44,000 clones; about 89% were counted once. Approximately 7.9% of the sample belongs to the ten largest clones.

In the paper's terms, the time point label means: peripheral blood 6 weeks after treatment start. A cohort of 30 or so patients with locally advanced or metastatic urothelial carcinoma, treated at Memorial Sloan Kettering on a trial protocol, was included. Peripheral blood mononuclear cells were collected pretreatment and during treatment, at between 1 and 8 total time points per patient. The Qiagen DNeasy Blood extraction kit was used to purify genomic DNA from total PBMCs and tumor samples. Collected pretreatment and during treatment, PBMCs were isolated and stored as previously described. This TCR came from a man in his 70s with urothelial cancer. Sequenced material: PBMCs, taken around atezolizumab (anti-PD-L1) treatment. This chain joins TRBV11-2 to TRBJ2-7; a tentative D call is TRBD1 (5 bases match). The CDR3 reads as follows: CASSSQASSYEQYF. In nucleotide form, the sequence is TGTGCCAGCAGCTCACAGGCGAGCTCCTACGAGCAGTACTTC.